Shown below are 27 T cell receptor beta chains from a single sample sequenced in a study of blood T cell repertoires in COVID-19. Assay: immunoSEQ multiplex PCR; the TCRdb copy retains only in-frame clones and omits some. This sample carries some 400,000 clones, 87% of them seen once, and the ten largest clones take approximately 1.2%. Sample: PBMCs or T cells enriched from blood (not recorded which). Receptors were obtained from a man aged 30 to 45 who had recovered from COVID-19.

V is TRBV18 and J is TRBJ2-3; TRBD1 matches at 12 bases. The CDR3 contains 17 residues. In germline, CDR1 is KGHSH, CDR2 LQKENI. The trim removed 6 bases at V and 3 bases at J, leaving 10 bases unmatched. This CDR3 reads CASSITRDRGHTDTQYF. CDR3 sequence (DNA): TGTGCCAGCTCGATAACGCGGGACAGGGGGCATACAGATACGCAGTATTTT. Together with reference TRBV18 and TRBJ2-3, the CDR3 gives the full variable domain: NAGVMQNPRHLVRRRGQEARLRCSPMKGHSHVYWYRQLPEEGLKFMVYLQKENIIDESGMPKERFSAEFPKEGPSILRIQQVVRGDSAAYFCASSITRDRGHTDTQYFGPGTRLTVL.

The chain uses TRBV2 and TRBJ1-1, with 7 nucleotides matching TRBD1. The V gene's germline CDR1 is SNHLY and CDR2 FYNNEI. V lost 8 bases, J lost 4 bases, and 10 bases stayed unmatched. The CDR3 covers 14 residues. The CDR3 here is CASRRGALATEAFF. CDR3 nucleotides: TGTGCCAGCCGCAGGGGGGCGTTAGCCACTGAAGCTTTCTTT.

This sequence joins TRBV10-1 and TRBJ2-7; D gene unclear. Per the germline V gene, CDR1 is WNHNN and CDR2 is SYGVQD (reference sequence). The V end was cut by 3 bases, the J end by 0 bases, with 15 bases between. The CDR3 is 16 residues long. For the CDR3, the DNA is TGCGCCAGCAGTGAAAGTCCCACGAGGAGCTCCTACGAGCAGTACTTC. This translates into CASSESPTRSSYEQYF.

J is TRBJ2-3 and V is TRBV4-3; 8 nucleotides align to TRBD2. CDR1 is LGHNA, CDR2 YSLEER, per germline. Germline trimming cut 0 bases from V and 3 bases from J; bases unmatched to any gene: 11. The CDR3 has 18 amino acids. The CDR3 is CASSQDLGRGDPTDTQYF. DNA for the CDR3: TGCGCCAGCAGCCAAGATCTCGGGCGGGGGGATCCAACAGATACGCAGTATTTT.

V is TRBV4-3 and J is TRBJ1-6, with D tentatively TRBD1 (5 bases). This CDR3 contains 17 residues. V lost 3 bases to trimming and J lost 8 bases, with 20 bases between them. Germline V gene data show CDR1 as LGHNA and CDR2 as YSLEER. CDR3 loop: CASSHLLEGTGDSPLHF. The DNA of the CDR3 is TGCGCCAGCAGCCACCTCCTGGAAGGGACTGGAGATTCACCCCTCCACTTT.

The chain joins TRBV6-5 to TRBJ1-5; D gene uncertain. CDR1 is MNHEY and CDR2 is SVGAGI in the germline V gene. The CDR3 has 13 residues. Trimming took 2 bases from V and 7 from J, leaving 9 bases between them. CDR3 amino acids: CASSYGPGQPQHF. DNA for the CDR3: TGTGCCAGCAGTTACGGGCCGGGGCAGCCCCAGCATTTT.

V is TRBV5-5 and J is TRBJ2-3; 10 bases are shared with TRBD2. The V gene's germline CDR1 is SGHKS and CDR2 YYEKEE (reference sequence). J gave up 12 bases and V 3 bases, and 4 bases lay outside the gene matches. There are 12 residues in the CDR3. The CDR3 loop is CASSSKRGGQYF. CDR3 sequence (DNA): TGTGCCAGCAGCTCCAAGCGGGGGGGCCAGTATTTT.

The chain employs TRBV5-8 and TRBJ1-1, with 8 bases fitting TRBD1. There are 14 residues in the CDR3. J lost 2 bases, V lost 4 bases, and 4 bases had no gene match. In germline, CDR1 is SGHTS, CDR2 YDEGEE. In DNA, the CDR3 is TGTGCCAGCAGCCAAGACAGGGGTAACACTGAAGCTTTCTTT. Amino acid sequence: CASSQDRGNTEAFF.

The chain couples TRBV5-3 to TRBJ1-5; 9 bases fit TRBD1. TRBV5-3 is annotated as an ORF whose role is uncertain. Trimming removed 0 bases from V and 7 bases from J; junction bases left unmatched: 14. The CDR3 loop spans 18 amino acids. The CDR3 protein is CARSLEGGTGRVEQPQHF. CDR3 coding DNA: TGTGCCAGAAGCTTGGAAGGGGGGACAGGGCGGGTTGAACAGCCCCAGCATTTT.

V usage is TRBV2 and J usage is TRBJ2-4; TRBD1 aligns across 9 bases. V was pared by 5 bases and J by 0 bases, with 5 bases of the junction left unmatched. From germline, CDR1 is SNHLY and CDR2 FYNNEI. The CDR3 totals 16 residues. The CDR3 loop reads CASSTGGEGAKNIQYF. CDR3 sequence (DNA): TGTGCCAGCAGTACAGGGGGCGAGGGAGCCAAAAACATTCAGTACTTC.

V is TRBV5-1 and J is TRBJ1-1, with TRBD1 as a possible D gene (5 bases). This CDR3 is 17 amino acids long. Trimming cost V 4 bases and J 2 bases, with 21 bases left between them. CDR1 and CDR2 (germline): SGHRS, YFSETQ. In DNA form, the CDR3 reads TGCGCCAGCAGCCCTGGGGCAGTGTTCGGGTTTAACACTGAAGCTTTCTTT. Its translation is CASSPGAVFGFNTEAFF. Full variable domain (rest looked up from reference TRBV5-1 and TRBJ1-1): KAGVTQTPRYLIKTRGQQVTLSCSPISGHRSVSWYQQTPGQGLQFLFEYFSETQRNKGNFPGRFSGRQFSNSRSEMNVSTLELGDSALYLCASSPGAVFGFNTEAFFGQGTRLTVV.

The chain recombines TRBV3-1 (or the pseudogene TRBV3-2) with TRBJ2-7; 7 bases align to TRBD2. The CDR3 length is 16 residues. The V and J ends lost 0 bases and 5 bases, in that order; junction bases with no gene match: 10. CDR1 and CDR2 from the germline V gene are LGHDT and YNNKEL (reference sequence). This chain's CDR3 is CASSQDWTRGFDEQYF. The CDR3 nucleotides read TGTGCCAGCAGCCAAGATTGGACTAGGGGTTTTGACGAGCAGTACTTC.

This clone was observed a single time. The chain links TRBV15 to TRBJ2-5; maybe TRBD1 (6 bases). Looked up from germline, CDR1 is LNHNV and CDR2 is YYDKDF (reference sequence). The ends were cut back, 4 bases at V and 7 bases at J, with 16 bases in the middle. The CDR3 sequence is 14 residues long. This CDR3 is CATSTRTAPGTQYF. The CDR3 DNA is TGTGCCACCAGCACTAGGACAGCGCCGGGGACCCAGTACTTC.

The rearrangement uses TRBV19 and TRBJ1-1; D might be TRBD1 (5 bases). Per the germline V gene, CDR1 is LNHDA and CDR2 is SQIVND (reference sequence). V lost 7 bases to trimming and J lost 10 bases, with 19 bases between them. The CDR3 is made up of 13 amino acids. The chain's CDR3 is CASTPRGAELAFF. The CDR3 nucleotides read TGTGCCAGTACACCTAGGGGTGCGGAGTTAGCTTTCTTT.

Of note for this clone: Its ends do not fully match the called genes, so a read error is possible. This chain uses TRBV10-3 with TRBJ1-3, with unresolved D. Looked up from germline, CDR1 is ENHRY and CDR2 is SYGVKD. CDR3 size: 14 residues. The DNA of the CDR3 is TGTGCCATCAGTGGGCAGAGAGGTGGAGACACCATATATTTT. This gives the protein CAISGQRGGDTIYF.

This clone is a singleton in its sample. The CDR3 region has the DNA TGTGCCAGCAGCCAAGTCGGTTTTCGCAATTCACCCCTCCACTTT. This sequence encodes CASSQVGFRNSPLHF. The chain joins TRBV3-1 (or the pseudogene TRBV3-2) to TRBJ1-6, with no clear D. Germline-derived CDR1 and CDR2 are LGHDT and YNNKEL (reference sequence). Trimming left V 1 base short and J 7 bases short, with 11 bases between. The CDR3 extends over 15 amino acids.

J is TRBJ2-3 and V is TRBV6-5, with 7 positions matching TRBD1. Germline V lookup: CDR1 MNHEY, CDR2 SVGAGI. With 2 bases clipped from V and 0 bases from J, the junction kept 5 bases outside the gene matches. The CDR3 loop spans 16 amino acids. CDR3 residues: CASSYDRAASTDTQYF. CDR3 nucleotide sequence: TGTGCCAGCAGTTACGACAGGGCTGCTAGCACAGATACGCAGTATTTT.

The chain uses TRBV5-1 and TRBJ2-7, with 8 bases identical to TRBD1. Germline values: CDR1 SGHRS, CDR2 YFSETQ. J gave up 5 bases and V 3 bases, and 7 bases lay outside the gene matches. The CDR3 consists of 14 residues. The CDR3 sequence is CASSSGDRTHEQYF. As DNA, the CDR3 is TGCGCCAGCAGCTCGGGGGACAGGACCCACGAGCAGTACTTC.

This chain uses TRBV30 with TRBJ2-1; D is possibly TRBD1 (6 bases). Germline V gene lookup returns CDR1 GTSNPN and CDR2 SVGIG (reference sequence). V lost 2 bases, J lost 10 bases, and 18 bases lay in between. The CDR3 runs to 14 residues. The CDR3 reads CAWSITGHLREQFF. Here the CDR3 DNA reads TGTGCCTGGAGTATAACGGGACACCTAAGAGAGCAGTTCTTC.

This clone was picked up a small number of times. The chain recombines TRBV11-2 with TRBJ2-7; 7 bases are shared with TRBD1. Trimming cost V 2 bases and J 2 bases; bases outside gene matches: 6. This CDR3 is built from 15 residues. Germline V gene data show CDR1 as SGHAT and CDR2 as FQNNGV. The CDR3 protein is CASSLLNRGTYEQYF. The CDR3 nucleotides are TGTGCCAGCAGCTTACTTAACAGGGGAACCTACGAGCAGTACTTC.

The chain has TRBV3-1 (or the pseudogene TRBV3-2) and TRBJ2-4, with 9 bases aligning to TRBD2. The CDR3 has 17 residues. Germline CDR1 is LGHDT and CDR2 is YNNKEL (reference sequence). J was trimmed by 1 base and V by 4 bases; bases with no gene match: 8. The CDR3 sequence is CASSLGGGGLAKNIQYF. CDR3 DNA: TGTGCCAGCAGCCTAGGCGGGGGGGGACTGGCCAAAAACATTCAGTACTTC.

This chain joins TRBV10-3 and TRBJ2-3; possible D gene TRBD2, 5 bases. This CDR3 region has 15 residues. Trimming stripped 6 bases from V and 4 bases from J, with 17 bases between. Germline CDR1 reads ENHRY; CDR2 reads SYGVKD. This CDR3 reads CAIRATAEVADTQYF. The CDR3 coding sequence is TGTGCCATCAGGGCAACAGCGGAGGTAGCAGATACGCAGTATTTT.

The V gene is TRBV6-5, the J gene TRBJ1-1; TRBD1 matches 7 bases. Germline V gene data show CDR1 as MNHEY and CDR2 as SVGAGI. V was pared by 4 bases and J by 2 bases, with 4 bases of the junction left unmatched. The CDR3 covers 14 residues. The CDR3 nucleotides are TGTGCCAGCAGTTCCCGGGACAGCAACACTGAAGCTTTCTTT. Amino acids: CASSSRDSNTEAFF.

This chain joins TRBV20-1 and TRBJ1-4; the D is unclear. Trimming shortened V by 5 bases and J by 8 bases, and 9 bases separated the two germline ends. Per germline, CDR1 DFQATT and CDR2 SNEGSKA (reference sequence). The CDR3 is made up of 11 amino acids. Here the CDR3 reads CSAEDGEKLFF. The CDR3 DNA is TGCAGTGCTGAGGATGGGGAAAAACTGTTTTTT.

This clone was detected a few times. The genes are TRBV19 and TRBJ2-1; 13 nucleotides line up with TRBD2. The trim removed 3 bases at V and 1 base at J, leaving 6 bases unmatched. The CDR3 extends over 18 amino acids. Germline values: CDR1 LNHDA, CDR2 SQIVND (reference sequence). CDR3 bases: TGTGCCAGTAGTATTAGGACTAGCGGGGGAGTTTCCTACAATGAGCAGTTCTTC. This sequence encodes CASSIRTSGGVSYNEQFF.

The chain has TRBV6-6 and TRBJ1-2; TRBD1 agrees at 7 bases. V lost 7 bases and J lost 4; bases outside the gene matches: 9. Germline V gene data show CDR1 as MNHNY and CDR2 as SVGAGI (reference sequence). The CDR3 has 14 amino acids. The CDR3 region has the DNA TGTGCCAGCACCTTGGGACAGACTACCTATGGCTACACCTTC. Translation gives CASTLGQTTYGYTF.

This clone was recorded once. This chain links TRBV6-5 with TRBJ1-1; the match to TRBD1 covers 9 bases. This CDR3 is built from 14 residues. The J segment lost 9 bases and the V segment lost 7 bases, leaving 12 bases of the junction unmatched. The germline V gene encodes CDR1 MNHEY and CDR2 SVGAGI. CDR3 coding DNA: TGTGCCAGCACCGAATCAGGAGGACAGGGGCAAGCTTTCTTT. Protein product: CASTESGGQGQAFF.